This T cell receptor beta chain was documented in a study of T-cell reconstitution after alpha-beta-depleted transplantation in children. A TCRbeta library incorporating unique molecular identifiers was prepared. TCRdb itself ran the PCR reads through MiXCR, one entry per CDR3 protein. Found here are about 610,000 distinct CDR3 sequences, over 9.5% of them singletons; the top ten hold less than 4.5%. The CDR3 sequence is 14 residues long. J lost 1 base, V lost 6 bases, and 6 bases had no gene match. Germline CDR1 and CDR2: SQVTM and ANQGSEA. This clonotype was observed a handful of times. The clonotype comes from a human donor who donated a stem cell graft to a child with acute myeloid leukemia. The sequences come from PBMCs from the stem cell graft donor, collected from the stem cell graft. The chain joins TRBV29-1 to TRBJ2-1; 7 bases map to TRBD1. The CDR3 reads CSVPDRHSYNEQFF. The CDR3, as DNA: TGCAGCGTCCCGGACAGGCATTCCTACAATGAGCAGTTCTTC.